This T cell receptor beta chain was captured in a study of T-cell memory formation after mild COVID-19. In the study overall: TCR clusters were largely donor specific. General study points: Contracting clones from day 15 to 85 showed balanced CD4/CD8; later expanders favored CD4+.

V was clipped by 5 bases and J by 5 bases, with 13 bases between them. The CDR3 extends over 13 amino acids. Germline CDR1 is LNHDA and CDR2 is SQIVND (reference sequence). On this clonotype: What it binds is unknown.

TCRdb used MiXCR to reprocess the 5' RACE reads, holding one entry per CDR3 protein. The table lists over 450,000 distinct CDR3 sequences, around 21% of them singletons. Sequenced material: PBMCs or a T cell subset sorted from them (not recorded which). The genes are TRBV19 and TRBJ2-7; D is unclear. The source is an adult woman who had mild COVID-19 (a few samples of this study predate the infection). Cell type and time point are not known. CDR3 nucleotide sequence: TGTGCCAGTAGTGGATCCTACCAGGACGAGCAGTACTTC. Amino acids: CASSGSYQDEQYF. Full variable domain (missing parts from reference TRBV19 and TRBJ2-7): DGGITQSPKYLFRKEGQNVTLSCEQNLNHDAMYWYRQDPGQGLRLIYYSQIVNDFQKGDIAEGYSVSREKKESFPLTVTSAQKNPTAFYLCASSGSYQDEQYFGPGTRLTVT.